The T cell receptor beta chain under discussion was sequenced for a study of cytomegalovirus exposure and HLA in healthy donors. Points from the study as a whole: It is likely that the observed cluster of highly shared sequence variants was a sequencing artifact. Looking again later, the authors saw that most CMV-associated TCR beta chains seemed HLA-restricted.

As for this clone: Its antigen is unknown.

Researchers ran the PCR with 60 Vbeta and 13 Jbeta primers. Clones were sequenced by immunoSEQ multiplex PCR, and TCRdb holds only the in-frame ones, with some missing. Of 150,000 to 200,000 clones in the sample, more than 75% were seen once. Germline V CDR1 and CDR2: LNHDA, SQIVND (reference sequence). The CDR3 runs 14 residues. The V and J ends lost 5 bases and 6 bases, in that order; junction bases with no gene match: 5. V usage is TRBV19 and J usage is TRBJ2-3; 10 bases are shared with TRBD2. This clonotype was obtained from a male donor in good health and CMV-seropositive. Sequenced sample: PBMCs. The CDR3 loop is CASSPSGGVDTQYF. The CDR3 DNA reads TGTGCCAGTAGTCCTAGCGGGGGTGTGGATACGCAGTATTTT.